This T cell receptor (beta chain) was sequenced during a study of identical twins. General observations from the study: Partly confounded zero-insertion analyses could result from invariant MAIT and iNKT cells.

Template switching added a universal primer site; cDNA carried unique molecular identifiers. TCRdb re-called the 5' RACE reads with MiXCR, one entry per CDR3 protein. The sample lists 300,000 to 400,000 distinct CDR3 sequences, 10% to 15% seen once, with approximately 7.5% in the top ten. In the case of this clonotype: The target antigen is unknown.

All donors were healthy, and all were Caucasian. The CDR3 sequence is 14 residues long. Germline-derived CDR1 and CDR2 are SQVTM and ANQGSEA. Trimming removed 6 bases at V and 11 bases at J, with 24 bases between. The data also belong to a second study, concerning yellow fever vaccine responses in identical twins. As reported in that work: Each twin's T cell response to the vaccine was reported to look partly convergent and partly personalized.

The sequence derives from a woman aged 18-29 years in good health. Sequencing was performed on CD8+ T cells sorted from blood. This chain joins TRBV29-1 and TRBJ2-3, with D maybe TRBD2 (7 bases). The CDR3 coding sequence is TGCAGCGTGCCCCTCCACCGTCAGGGGAGGGAGCAGTATTTT. This sequence encodes CSVPLHRQGREQYF.